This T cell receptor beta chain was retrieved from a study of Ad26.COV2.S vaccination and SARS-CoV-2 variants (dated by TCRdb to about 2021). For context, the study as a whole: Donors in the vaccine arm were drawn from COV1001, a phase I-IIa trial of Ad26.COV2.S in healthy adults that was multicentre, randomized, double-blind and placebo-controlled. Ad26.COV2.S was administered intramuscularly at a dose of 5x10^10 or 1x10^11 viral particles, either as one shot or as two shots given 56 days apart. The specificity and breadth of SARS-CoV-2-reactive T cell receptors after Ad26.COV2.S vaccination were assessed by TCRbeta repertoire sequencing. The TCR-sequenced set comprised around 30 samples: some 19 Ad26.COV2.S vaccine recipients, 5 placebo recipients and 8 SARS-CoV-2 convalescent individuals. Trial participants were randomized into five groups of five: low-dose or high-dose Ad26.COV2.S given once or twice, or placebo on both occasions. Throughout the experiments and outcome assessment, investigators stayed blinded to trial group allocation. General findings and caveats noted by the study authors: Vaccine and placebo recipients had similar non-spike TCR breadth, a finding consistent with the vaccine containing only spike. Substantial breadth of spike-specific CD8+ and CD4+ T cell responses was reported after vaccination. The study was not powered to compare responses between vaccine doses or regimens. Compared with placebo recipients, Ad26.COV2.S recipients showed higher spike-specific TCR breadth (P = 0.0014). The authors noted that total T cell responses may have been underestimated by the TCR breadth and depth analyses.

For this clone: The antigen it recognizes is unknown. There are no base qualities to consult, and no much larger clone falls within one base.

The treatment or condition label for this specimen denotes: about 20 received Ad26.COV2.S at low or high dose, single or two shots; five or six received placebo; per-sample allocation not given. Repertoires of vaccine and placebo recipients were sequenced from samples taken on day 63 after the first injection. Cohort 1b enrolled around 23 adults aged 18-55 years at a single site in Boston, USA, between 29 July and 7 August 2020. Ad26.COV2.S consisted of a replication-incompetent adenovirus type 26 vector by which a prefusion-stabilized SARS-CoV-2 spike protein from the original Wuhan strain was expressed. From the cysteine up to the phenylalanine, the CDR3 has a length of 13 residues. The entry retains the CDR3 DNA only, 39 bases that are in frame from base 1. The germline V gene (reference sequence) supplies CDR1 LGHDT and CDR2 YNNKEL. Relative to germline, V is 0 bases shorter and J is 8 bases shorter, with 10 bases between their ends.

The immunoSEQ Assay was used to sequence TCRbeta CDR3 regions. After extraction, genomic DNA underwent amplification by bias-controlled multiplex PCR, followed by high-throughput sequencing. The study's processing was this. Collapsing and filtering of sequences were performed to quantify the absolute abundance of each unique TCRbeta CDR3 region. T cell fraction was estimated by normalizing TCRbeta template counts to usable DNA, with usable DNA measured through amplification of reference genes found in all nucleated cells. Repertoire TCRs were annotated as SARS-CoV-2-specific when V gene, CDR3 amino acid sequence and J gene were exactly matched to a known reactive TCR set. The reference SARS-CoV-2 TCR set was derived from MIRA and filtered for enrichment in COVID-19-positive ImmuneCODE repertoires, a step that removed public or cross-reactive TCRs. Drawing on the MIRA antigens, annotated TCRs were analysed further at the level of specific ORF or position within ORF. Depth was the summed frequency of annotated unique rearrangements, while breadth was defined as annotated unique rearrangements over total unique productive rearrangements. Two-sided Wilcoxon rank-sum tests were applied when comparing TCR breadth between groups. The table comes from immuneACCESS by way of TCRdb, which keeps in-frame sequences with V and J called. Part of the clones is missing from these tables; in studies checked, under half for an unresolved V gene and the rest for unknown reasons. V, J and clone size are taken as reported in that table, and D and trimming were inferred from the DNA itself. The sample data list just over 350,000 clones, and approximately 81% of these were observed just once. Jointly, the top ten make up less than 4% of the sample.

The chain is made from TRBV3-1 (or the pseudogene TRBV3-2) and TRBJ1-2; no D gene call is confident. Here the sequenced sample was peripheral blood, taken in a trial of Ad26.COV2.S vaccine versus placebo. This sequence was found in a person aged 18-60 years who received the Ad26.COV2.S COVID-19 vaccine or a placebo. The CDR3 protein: CASSQDSGVGYTF. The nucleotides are TGTGCCAGCAGCCAAGATTCTGGCGTCGGCTACACCTTC.